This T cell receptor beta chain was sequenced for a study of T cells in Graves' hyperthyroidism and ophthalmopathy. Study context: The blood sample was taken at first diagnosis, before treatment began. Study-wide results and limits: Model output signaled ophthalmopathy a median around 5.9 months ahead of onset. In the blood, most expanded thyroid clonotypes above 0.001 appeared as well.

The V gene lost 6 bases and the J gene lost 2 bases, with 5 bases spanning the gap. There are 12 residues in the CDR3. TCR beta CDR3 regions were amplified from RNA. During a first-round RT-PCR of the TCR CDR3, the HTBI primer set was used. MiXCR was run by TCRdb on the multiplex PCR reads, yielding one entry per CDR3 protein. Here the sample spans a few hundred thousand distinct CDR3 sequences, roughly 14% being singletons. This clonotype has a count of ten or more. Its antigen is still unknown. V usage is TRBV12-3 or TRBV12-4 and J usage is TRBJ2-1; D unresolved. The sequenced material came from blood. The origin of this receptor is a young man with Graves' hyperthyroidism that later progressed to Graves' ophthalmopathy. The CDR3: CASREPYNEQFF. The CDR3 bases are TGTGCCAGCAGGGAGCCCTACAATGAGCAGTTCTTC.